One and the same sample provided the 20 T cell receptor beta chains below, sequenced in a study of T cell changes during pregnancy in multiple sclerosis. Profiling relied on immunoSEQ multiplex PCR, and the TCRdb table lists in-frame clones only, not all of them. The repertoire includes around 60,000 clones, about 89% of them detected once, and 2% to 3% sits in the top ten. The starting material was peripheral blood, obtained in the first trimester of pregnancy. The receptors derive from a female donor with multiple sclerosis, enrolled in a pregnancy study.

This clone was observed many times. The V gene is TRBV10-1, the J gene TRBJ1-5, with D possibly TRBD1 on 5 matching bases. The length of the CDR3 is 13 residues. Per germline, CDR1 WNHNN and CDR2 SYGVQD (reference sequence). V dropped 6 bases and J dropped 4 bases, with 10 bases sitting between them. The DNA for the CDR3 is TGCGCCAGCAGCGTCGGGGGGAATCAGCCCCAGCATTTT. Its protein is CASSVGGNQPQHF.

This chain links TRBV18 with TRBJ1-2; possibly TRBD1 for D (5 bases). The CDR3 consists of 15 residues. CDR1 and CDR2 (germline): KGHSH, LQKENI. The V and J ends lost 2 bases and 5 bases respectively, with 15 bases between them. For the CDR3, the DNA is TGTGCCAGCTCACCATCATCCGGGACTGATTATGGCTACACCTTC. This sequence encodes CASSPSSGTDYGYTF. The full variable domain, in which reference TRBV18 and TRBJ1-2 provide the parts outside the CDR3, is NAGVMQNPRHLVRRRGQEARLRCSPMKGHSHVYWYRQLPEEGLKFMVYLQKENIIDESGMPKERFSAEFPKEGPSILRIQQVVRGDSAAYFCASSPSSGTDYGYTFGSGTRLTVV.

J is TRBJ2-2 and V is TRBV27; 11 nucleotides line up with TRBD2. V lost 6 bases to trimming and J lost 7 bases; unmatched junction nucleotides: 4. The germline CDR1 and CDR2 sequences are MNHEY and SMNVEV (reference sequence). The CDR3 loop spans 14 amino acids. The CDR3 protein is CASSRGTSGGELFF. As DNA, the CDR3 is TGTGCCAGCAGCCGAGGGACTAGCGGCGGGGAGCTGTTTTTT.

This chain joins TRBV12-5 and TRBJ2-2, with D uncertain. This CDR3 spans 12 amino acids. Trimming stripped 4 bases from V and 7 bases from J, with 7 bases between. The germline V gene encodes CDR1 LGHNT and CDR2 FRNRAP. CDR3 amino acids: CASGSPGGELFF. Written as DNA, the CDR3 is TGTGCTAGTGGTTCCCCGGGCGGGGAGCTGTTTTTT. The full variable domain, in which reference TRBV12-5 and TRBJ2-2 provide the parts outside the CDR3, is DARVTQTPRHKVTEMGQEVTMRCQPILGHNTVFWYRQTMMQGLELLAYFRNRAPLDDSGMPKDRFSAEMPDATLATLKIQPSEPRDSAVYFCASGSPGGELFFGEGSRLTVL.

This clone was seen a handful of times. The chain is built from TRBV5-1 and TRBJ1-2; tentatively, D is TRBD1 (6 bases). CDR3 size: 13 residues. Trimming removed 0 bases at V and 6 bases at J, with 9 bases between. Germline CDR1 is SGHRS and CDR2 is YFSETQ. This CDR3 reads CASSLEYRDGYTF. CDR3 DNA sequence: TGCGCCAGCAGCTTGGAGTACAGGGATGGCTACACCTTC.

The V gene is TRBV9, the J gene TRBJ2-7; no definite D call. Germline-derived CDR1 and CDR2 are SGDLS and YYNGEE. The CDR3 sequence is 15 residues long. V was cut by 5 bases and J by 7 bases, with 22 bases left in between. Here the CDR3 reads CASSVFNTPPEEQYF. CDR3 in DNA: TGTGCCAGCAGTGTATTCAACACCCCTCCAGAAGAGCAGTACTTC.

This rearrangement joins TRBV7-8 to TRBJ2-7, with TRBD1 as a possible D gene (7 bases). Trimming pared 4 bases from V and 5 bases from J, leaving 18 bases between. Per germline, CDR1 SGHVS and CDR2 FQNEAQ. The CDR3 consists of 15 residues. CDR3: CASSSKRTRGDEQYF. The CDR3 DNA reads TGTGCCAGCAGCTCCAAGCGGACCAGGGGGGACGAGCAGTACTTC.

The chain carries TRBV19 and TRBJ2-7; D ambiguous. Between the trimmed V and J ends, which lost 3 bases and 1 base, there was a span of 13 bases. Germline loops: CDR1 LNHDA, CDR2 SQIVND (reference sequence). CDR3 size: 15 residues. The DNA for the CDR3 is TGTGCCAGTAGTATGAGTGTGGGCTCATCCTACGAGCAGTACTTC. Its translation: CASSMSVGSSYEQYF.

V usage is TRBV5-6 and J usage is TRBJ1-2, with unresolved D. V was trimmed by 5 bases and J by 10 bases, leaving 15 bases between them. The germline V gene encodes CDR1 SGHDT and CDR2 YYEEEE. The length of the CDR3 is 12 residues. CDR3 sequence reads: CASRRVIYPYTF. Here the CDR3 DNA reads TGTGCCAGCAGACGGGTCATCTACCCCTACACCTTC.

The V call is TRBV2, the J call TRBJ1-1, with TRBD1 as a possible D gene (6 bases). The V end was cut by 5 bases, the J end by 0 bases, with 16 bases between. The germline V gene encodes CDR1 SNHLY and CDR2 FYNNEI. This CDR3 has 16 amino acids. Written as DNA, the CDR3 is TGTGCCAGCAGTCGAACACCGGACAGTGTGAACACTGAAGCTTTCTTT. Its translation is CASSRTPDSVNTEAFF.

This clone was detected only once. The chain is built from TRBV5-1 and TRBJ2-2; D is unresolved. V lost 0 bases to trimming and J lost 2 bases, with 8 bases between them. Germline V gene data show CDR1 as SGHRS and CDR2 as YFSETQ. The length of the CDR3 is 15 residues. For the CDR3, the DNA is TGCGCCAGCAGCTTGGACGGGTATAACACCGGGGAGCTGTTTTTT. Its translation is CASSLDGYNTGELFF.

This clone was picked up one time. The V and J genes are TRBV6-1 and TRBJ2-7; 9 bases align to TRBD1. The germline CDR1 and CDR2 sequences are MNHNS and SASEGT. With 6 bases clipped from V and 6 bases from J, the junction kept 9 bases outside the gene matches. The CDR3 loop spans 14 amino acids. CDR3 residues: CASRRPGQGPEQYF. DNA for the CDR3: TGTGCCAGCAGGAGACCGGGACAGGGTCCCGAGCAGTACTTC.

The chain employs TRBV5-4 and TRBJ2-5; maybe TRBD1 (6 bases). V dropped 0 bases and J dropped 4 bases, with 10 bases sitting between them. The CDR3 totals 14 residues. The germline V gene has CDR1 SGHNT and CDR2 YYREEE (reference sequence). The CDR3 here is CASSLEDRRETQYF. The CDR3 bases are TGTGCCAGCAGCTTGGAGGACAGACGAGAGACCCAGTACTTC.

This clone has just one count. The chain links TRBV10-3 to TRBJ1-1; D is uncertain. Germline-derived CDR1 and CDR2 are ENHRY and SYGVKD. Between the trimmed V and J ends, which lost 6 bases and 1 base, there was a span of 6 bases. There are 12 residues in the CDR3. The chain's CDR3 is CAISASNTEAFF. The CDR3 bases are TGTGCCATCAGCGCGTCGAACACTGAAGCTTTCTTT.

The chain links TRBV19 to TRBJ2-7; D is undetermined. The CDR3 totals 13 residues. CDR1 and CDR2 (germline): LNHDA, SQIVND (reference sequence). The V end lost 5 bases, the J end lost 3 bases, and 11 bases lay between the germline ends. CDR3 loop: CASSPASYYEQYF. The CDR3 DNA is TGTGCCAGTAGTCCTGCTAGTTACTACGAGCAGTACTTC. The full variable domain, rest sourced from reference TRBV19 and TRBJ2-7, is DGGITQSPKYLFRKEGQNVTLSCEQNLNHDAMYWYRQDPGQGLRLIYYSQIVNDFQKGDIAEGYSVSREKKESFPLTVTSAQKNPTAFYLCASSPASYYEQYFGPGTRLTVT.

The rearrangement uses TRBV5-8 and TRBJ2-2; TRBD1 matches at 8 bases. Losses at the gene ends were 4 bases for V and 3 bases for J; bases not matched to a gene: 11. The CDR3 sequence is 17 residues long. CDR1 is SGHTS and CDR2 is YDEGEE in the germline V gene. The CDR3 sequence is CASSILDRGQDTGELFF. The CDR3 DNA is TGTGCCAGCAGCATATTAGACAGGGGCCAGGACACCGGGGAGCTGTTTTTT. The whole variable domain, remainder taken from reference TRBV5-8 and TRBJ2-2, is EAGVTQSPTHLIKTRGQQATLRCSPISGHTSVYWYQQALGLGLQFLLWYDEGEERNRGNFPPRFSGRQFPNYSSELNVNALELEDSALYLCASSILDRGQDTGELFFGEGSRLTVL.

The rearrangement links TRBV5-8 to TRBJ2-5; tentative D call: TRBD2 (5 bases). Germline CDR1 and CDR2: SGHTS and YDEGEE. This CDR3 region has 13 residues. Trimming cost V 2 bases and J 7 bases, with 12 bases left between them. DNA for the CDR3: TGTGCCAGCAGCTTTATGGCCGGGGTGACCCAGTACTTC. Amino acid sequence: CASSFMAGVTQYF.

The chain combines TRBV10-1 with TRBJ2-3; D gene ambiguous. CDR1 is WNHNN and CDR2 is SYGVQD in the germline V gene (reference sequence). This CDR3 is built from 13 residues. Trimming removed 1 base at V and 10 bases at J, with 12 bases between. CDR3 sequence reads: CASSEFSNMAQYF. CDR3 nucleotide sequence: TGCGCCAGCAGTGAGTTTTCGAACATGGCGCAGTATTTT.

This chain uses TRBV30 with TRBJ1-5; 8 bases line up with TRBD1. The CDR3 has 13 residues. J was trimmed by 4 bases and V by 5 bases; bases with no gene match: 4. Germline V gene lookup returns CDR1 GTSNPN and CDR2 SVGIG (reference sequence). The CDR3 sequence is CAWAQGGNQPQHF. In DNA, the CDR3 is TGTGCCTGGGCACAGGGGGGAAATCAGCCCCAGCATTTT.

This chain joins TRBV11-2 and TRBJ2-7, with D possibly TRBD2 on 6 matching bases. Germline V CDR1 and CDR2: SGHAT, FQNNGV. The germline V and J ends were trimmed by 2 bases and 4 bases, with 12 bases remaining between them. The CDR3 totals 14 residues. CDR3 region: CASSLIADHYEQYF. Written as DNA, the CDR3 is TGTGCCAGCAGCTTAATAGCGGACCATTACGAGCAGTACTTC. The whole variable domain, filled in from reference TRBV11-2 and TRBJ2-7, reads EAGVAQSPRYKIIEKRQSVAFWCNPISGHATLYWYQQILGQGPKLLIQFQNNGVVDDSQLPKDRFSAERLKGVDSTLKIQPAKLEDSAVYLCASSLIADHYEQYFGPGTRLTVT.